These T cell receptor beta chains were read from a single sample in a study of OX40 agonist ivuxolimab in advanced cancers. The data were produced by immunoSEQ multiplex PCR, yet TCRdb's version contains in-frame clones alone and is incomplete. The sample includes over 55,000 clones, roughly 77% of them seen just once. The source was CD4+ or CD8+ T cells sorted from blood, collected in a trial of the OX40 agonist ivuxolimab. All receptors come from an adult with an advanced solid tumor such as melanoma, head and neck, liver or kidney cancer. The CDR3 runs from the conserved cysteine through the conserved F or W. Some rows have no size entry. The others give once, few or many, or a class for an expanded clone.

J: TRBJ1-6
V: TRBV7-9
size: -
CDR3: CASSLYGVNSPLHF

J: TRBJ1-2
V: TRBV9
size: -
CDR3: CASSASLTRRYGYTF

J: TRBJ2-5
V: TRBV5-1
size: -
CDR3: CASSAGTSGETQYF

J: TRBJ1-6
V: TRBV4-1
size: -
CDR3: CASSQTGLGSPLHF

J: TRBJ1-1
V: TRBV7-2
size: -
CDR3: CASSPWTGGGTEAFF

J: TRBJ1-1
V: TRBV6-5
size: -
CDR3: CASSPPIEGAKAFF

J: -
V: TRBV7-4
size: -
CDR3: CASSLEVLARSYEQYF

J: TRBJ1-1
V: TRBV5-4
size: once
CDR3: CASSILDSLNTEAFF

J: TRBJ1-1
V: TRBV7-2
size: -
CDR3: CASSLAGRMNTEAFF

J: TRBJ2-7
V: TRBV11-1
size: -
CDR3: CASSPSYEQYF

J: TRBJ2-5
V: TRBV6-5
size: -
CDR3: CASSYPRGTQYF

J: TRBJ2-3
V: TRBV6-4
size: -
CDR3: CASSGTSGSTNTQYF

J: TRBJ2-5
V: TRBV14
size: -
CDR3: CASSQVGVGETQYF

J: TRBJ1-1
V: TRBV7-9
size: -
CDR3: CASSARNGGGTEAFF

J: TRBJ2-3
V: TRBV5-6
size: -
CDR3: CASRYQGTDTQYF

J: TRBJ2-3
V: TRBV7-9
size: -
CDR3: CASSFGLAGALAIPDTQYF

J: TRBJ2-1
V: TRBV7-2
size: -
CDR3: CASSSPTGHNEQFF

J: TRBJ1-3
V: TRBV4-2
size: -
CDR3: CASSQGRASSPSGGNTIYF

J: TRBJ2-1
V: TRBV28
size: -
CDR3: CASSFKKGSGFF

J: TRBJ2-7
V: TRBV7-2
size: -
CDR3: CASSQTPGVTYEQYF

J: TRBJ1-6
V: TRBV6-1
size: few
CDR3: CASSEAALHF

J: TRBJ2-3
V: TRBV6-6
size: -
CDR3: CASSSGLLQNTDTQYF

J: TRBJ1-3
V: TRBV2
size: -
CDR3: CASSDSSSGNTIYF

J: TRBJ2-1
V: TRBV5-4
size: -
CDR3: CASGTSGYNEQFF

J: TRBJ2-6
V: TRBV7-3
size: -
CDR3: CASSPKEPGANVLTF

J: TRBJ1-2
V: TRBV7-9
size: -
CDR3: CASSPSGTGAVLYGYTF

J: TRBJ2-7
V: TRBV9
size: -
CDR3: CASSVVGSAGGRYEQYF

J: TRBJ1-2
V: TRBV5-1
size: many
CDR3: CASSLAAQGIYGYTF

J: TRBJ1-3
V: TRBV6-1
size: few
CDR3: CASSDGVGGSTIYF

J: TRBJ2-5
V: TRBV2
size: -
CDR3: CASKELAGGGQETQYF

J: TRBJ1-4
V: TRBV19
size: -
CDR3: CASSVNRAATNEKLFF

J: TRBJ1-4
V: TRBV21-1
size: -
CDR3: CASSKRGAKATNEKLFF

J: TRBJ1-3
V: TRBV5-6
size: -
CDR3: CASSRGNTIYF

J: TRBJ1-5
V: TRBV4-1
size: -
CDR3: CASSPIRQGYDGNQPQHF

J: TRBJ1-2
V: TRBV18
size: -
CDR3: CASSPPGQSMGGYTF

J: TRBJ2-5
V: TRBV7-8
size: once
CDR3: CASSAWARWDAEETQYF

J: TRBJ2-3
V: TRBV7-9
size: -
CDR3: CASSLASGGTDTQYF

J: TRBJ1-1
V: TRBV27
size: -
CDR3: CASSSGTGGGTEAFF

J: TRBJ2-1
V: TRBV19
size: -
CDR3: CASSPKNLAGGPSSYNEQFF

J: TRBJ2-1
V: TRBV5-4
size: -
CDR3: CASSLSREQFF